A selection of T cell receptor beta chains follows, all from one sample in a study of T-cell memory formation after mild COVID-19. TCRdb re-derived calls from the 5' RACE reads in MiXCR, one entry per CDR3 protein. The table has approximately 410,000 distinct CDR3 sequences, more than 20% seen once. The sample consisted of PBMCs or a T cell subset sorted from them (not recorded which). These receptors were collected from an adult woman who had mild COVID-19 (a few samples of this study predate the infection). Cell type and time point are not known. CDR3s leave out the opening cysteine and the closing phenylalanine or tryptophan.

>TRBV4-2|TRBJ2-1
ASSLTAQGVWGNEQF
>TRBV5-1|TRBJ2-1
ASSLIGSRGHEQF
>TRBV9|TRBJ2-1
AGSAGQGFEEQF
>TRBV7-3|TRBJ1-2
ASSLTPTRDNYGYT
>TRBV24-1|TRBJ2-1
ATSDGGLALHEQF
>TRBV11-2|TRBJ1-1
ASSLERQSSEAF
>TRBV19|TRBJ2-7
ASSGAGAGEQY
>TRBV19|TRBJ2-3
ASSTLAGGLTDTQY
>TRBV4-1|TRBJ2-7
ASSHTTGGSYEQY
>TRBV29-1|TRBJ1-1
SVDSGKRNTEAF
>TRBV12-3/TRBV12-4|TRBJ1-6
ASSPGQGFSPLH
>TRBV18|TRBJ2-1
ASSPPSGNEQF
>TRBV3-1|TRBJ2-1
ASSQGGGATNEQF
>TRBV6-2/TRBV6-3|TRBJ2-3
ASSTAVPDTQY
>TRBV5-1|TRBJ2-7
ASSPWKGEDHYEQY
>TRBV7-9|TRBJ2-7
ASSLVGAPYEQY
>TRBV20-1|TRBJ2-3
SAFAGTSGRKTDTQY
>TRBV5-1|TRBJ2-5
ASSPGQGQETQY
>TRBV4-3|TRBJ2-7
ASSQDLIRGVNEQY
>TRBV4-1|TRBJ2-5
ASSQGTQGGETQY
>TRBV24-1|TRBJ2-2
ATSDLQGFSGELF
>TRBV6-5|TRBJ1-1
ASSYSRAAGNTEAF
>TRBV9|TRBJ2-2
ASSNGGTGELF
>TRBV15|TRBJ1-1
ATSAGTGTEAF
>TRBV28|TRBJ2-4
ASSPGDVQNIQY
>TRBV12-3/TRBV12-4|TRBJ1-2
ASSLAGGQGALGYGYT
>TRBV2|TRBJ1-5
ASSVDGGNQPQH
>TRBV20-1|TRBJ2-1
SASGGSYNEQF
>TRBV5-1|TRBJ1-1
ASSLAETELQAF
>TRBV5-1|TRBJ1-5
ASSLGTGSFNQPQH